These 8 T cell receptor beta chains were all obtained from the same sample, sequenced in a study of cytotoxic CD8 clonotypes in ibrutinib-treated CLL. TCRdb keeps only in-frame clones here, not all; method: immunoSEQ multiplex PCR. The table lists approximately 50,000 clones, 69% of them singletons, with about 13% in the top ten. The sample here was PBMCs, taken after 12 months of ibrutinib treatment. The receptors were sampled from a human donor with chronic lymphocytic leukemia.

The gene calls are TRBV7-9 and TRBJ2-7; tentatively, D is TRBD1 or TRBD2 (6 bases each). V shed 5 bases and J shed 4 bases, with 12 bases lying between them. The V gene's germline CDR1 is SEHNR and CDR2 FQNEAQ (reference sequence). The CDR3 consists of 13 residues. The CDR3: CASSGGLLYEQYF. The CDR3, as DNA: TGTGCCAGCAGCGGGGGGCTTCTTTACGAGCAGTACTTC. The variable domain in full, with the rest retrieved from reference TRBV7-9 and TRBJ2-7, is DTGVSQNPRHKITKRGQNVTFRCDPISEHNRLYWYRQTLGQGPEFLTYFQNEAQLEKSRLLSDRFSAERPKGSFSTLEIQRTEQGDSAMYLCASSGGLLYEQYFGPGTRLTVT.

The J gene is TRBJ1-4, the V gene TRBV5-1, with D possibly being TRBD1 (5 bases). The ends were cut back, 6 bases at V and 8 bases at J, with 11 bases in the middle. CDR1 is SGHRS and CDR2 is YFSETQ in the germline V gene. This CDR3 has 12 amino acids. The CDR3 region is CASTGSEEKLFF. CDR3 in DNA: TGCGCCAGCACAGGGTCTGAAGAAAAACTGTTTTTT.

The genes are TRBV5-1 and TRBJ2-3; D is ambiguous. CDR1 is SGHRS, CDR2 YFSETQ, per germline. This CDR3 comprises 15 residues. Trimming cost V 4 bases and J 2 bases, with 14 bases left between them. CDR3 sequence: CASSDNTGSTDTQYF. CDR3 nucleotides: TGCGCCAGCAGCGATAACACCGGGTCCACAGATACGCAGTATTTT.

This clone was seen just once. The chain couples TRBV5-4 to TRBJ2-5; TRBD1 matches at 7 bases. Per the germline V gene, CDR1 is SGHNT and CDR2 is YYREEE (reference sequence). CDR3 size: 14 residues. With V trimmed by 4 bases and J by 2 bases, 5 bases remained unmatched. CDR3 sequence (DNA): TGTGCCAGCAGCCATGGGACAGTTCAAGAGACCCAGTACTTC. Translating gives CASSHGTVQETQYF.

The chain carries TRBV7-2 and TRBJ2-1; 7 bases agree with TRBD2. This CDR3 has 14 amino acids. V lost 4 bases and J lost 2; bases outside the gene matches: 2. The germline CDR1 and CDR2 sequences are SGHTA and FQGNSA. The CDR3 sequence: CASSSGLAYNEQFF. The CDR3 nucleotides read TGTGCCAGCAGCTCAGGACTAGCCTACAATGAGCAGTTCTTC.

This clone is termed medium-sized. The chain joins TRBV18 to TRBJ2-4, with 7 bases matching TRBD2. Germline V lookup: CDR1 KGHSH, CDR2 LQKENI. The CDR3 spans 14 residues. Trimming took 0 bases from V and 9 from J; bases not matched to a gene: 5. The CDR3 nucleotides are TGTGCCAGCTCACCACCGGGACTACCAGCCATTCAGTACTTC. It encodes CASSPPGLPAIQYF. The entire variable domain, with the rest obtained from reference TRBV18 and TRBJ2-4, is as follows: NAGVMQNPRHLVRRRGQEARLRCSPMKGHSHVYWYRQLPEEGLKFMVYLQKENIIDESGMPKERFSAEFPKEGPSILRIQQVVRGDSAAYFCASSPPGLPAIQYFGAGTRLSVL.

The rearrangement uses TRBV27 and TRBJ1-1; D ambiguous. The CDR3 consists of 13 residues. The V gene's germline CDR1 is MNHEY and CDR2 SMNVEV (reference sequence). Trimming took 6 bases from V and 3 from J, leaving 11 bases between them. Here the CDR3 DNA reads TGTGCCAGCAGCCAGGTTAGGGACACTGAAGCTTTCTTT. Protein: CASSQVRDTEAFF.

V usage is TRBV15 and J usage is TRBJ1-1; D remains unclear. Per germline, CDR1 LNHNV and CDR2 YYDKDF (reference sequence). Trimming took off 3 bases at V and 1 base at J, with 9 bases between the two ends. The CDR3 runs 14 residues. The CDR3 nucleotides read TGTGCCACCAGCAGGAGGATATCGAACACTGAAGCTTTCTTT. Amino acid sequence: CATSRRISNTEAFF.